A single sample gave rise to the 13 T cell receptor beta chains below, sequenced in a study of blood T cell repertoires in COVID-19. Measured with immunoSEQ multiplex PCR; TCRdb has only the in-frame clones, and not every one. Of about 68,000 clones listed, roughly nine tenths are singletons. Sequences were obtained from peripheral blood. The receptors derive from a man aged 45-65 years with acute or convalescent COVID-19.

V and J are TRBV6-2 or TRBV6-3 and TRBJ1-5; maybe TRBD1 (6 bases). Germline CDR1 reads MNHEY; CDR2 reads SVGEGT. V dropped 5 bases and J dropped 5 bases, with 19 bases sitting between them. The CDR3 is made up of 16 amino acids. The CDR3 sequence: CASSRDTGLFDQPQHF. The CDR3, as DNA: TGTGCCAGCAGTAGGGATACAGGGTTATTCGATCAGCCCCAGCATTTT.

The chain employs TRBV7-2 and TRBJ1-2; D is unclear. The germline CDR1 and CDR2 sequences are SGHTA and FQGNSA. V was trimmed by 1 base and J by 5 bases, leaving 11 bases between them. This CDR3 region has 14 residues. CDR3 DNA: TGTGCCAGCAGCTTAGGCCTTTCCCGGTATGGCTACACCTTC. Amino acids: CASSLGLSRYGYTF.

This chain's CDR3 is CASSYSEGTGNGYTF. DNA of the CDR3: TGTGCCAGCAGTTACTCGGAGGGGACAGGGAATGGCTACACCTTC. The chain joins TRBV6-2 or TRBV6-3 to TRBJ1-2; 9 bases match TRBD1. This CDR3 has 15 amino acids. Germline values: CDR1 MNHEY, CDR2 SVGEGT. J lost 6 bases, V lost 0 bases, and 5 bases had no gene match.

The V and J genes are TRBV24-1 and TRBJ2-5, with D possibly TRBD1 on 6 matching bases. Between the trimmed V and J ends, which lost 7 bases and 2 bases, there was a span of 13 bases. Germline CDR1 reads KGHDR; CDR2 reads SFDVKD. CDR3 length: 14 amino acids. The CDR3 DNA reads as TGTGCCACCAGCTCCGGACAGCCGCAAGAGACCCAGTACTTC. Amino acids: CATSSGQPQETQYF.

The V and J genes are TRBV6-5 and TRBJ2-5; 10 bases line up with TRBD2. The CDR3 has 15 residues. Trimming at V came to 7 bases and at J to 4 bases, leaving 9 bases not matched to a gene. The germline V gene encodes CDR1 MNHEY and CDR2 SVGAGI. CDR3 in amino acids: CASKLAGIGRETQYF. CDR3 bases: TGTGCCAGCAAACTAGCGGGAATTGGGCGAGAGACCCAGTACTTC.

The chain is built from TRBV19 and TRBJ1-4; a possible D gene is TRBD1 (5 bases). Looked up from germline, CDR1 is LNHDA and CDR2 is SQIVND (reference sequence). V dropped 5 bases and J dropped 7 bases, with 17 bases sitting between them. The length of the CDR3 is 15 residues. The CDR3 spells CASSLSGDRGEKLFF. The DNA of the CDR3 is TGTGCCAGTAGTCTCTCGGGGGATCGGGGTGAAAAACTGTTTTTT.

This clone appeared once. The chain joins TRBV7-2 to TRBJ1-5; D unclear. Germline loops: CDR1 SGHTA, CDR2 FQGNSA. The CDR3 consists of 13 residues. Trimming shortened V by 1 base and J by 8 bases, and 9 bases separated the two germline ends. The CDR3 here is CASSLDAAKPQHF. CDR3 nucleotide sequence: TGTGCCAGCAGCTTAGACGCGGCCAAGCCCCAGCATTTT.

The chain uses TRBV12-5 and TRBJ2-3; no firm D call. Germline CDR1 reads LGHNT; CDR2 reads FRNRAP. The V and J ends lost 6 bases and 2 bases respectively, with 3 bases between them. This CDR3 is 11 amino acids long. The CDR3 bases are TGTGCTAGTGGCTCCACAGATACGCAGTATTTT. This encodes CASGSTDTQYF.

This clone was counted once. This chain uses TRBV27 with TRBJ2-7, with 10 bases lining up with TRBD1. Germline CDR1 is MNHEY and CDR2 is SMNVEV (reference sequence). The CDR3 runs to 15 residues. After removal of 3 bases from V and 3 bases from J, the junction contained 5 bases not matched to a gene. CDR3 region: CASSLTGGPFYEQYV. The CDR3 DNA reads as TGTGCCAGCAGTTTGACAGGGGGCCCTTTCTACGAGCAGTACGTC.

This chain links TRBV19 with TRBJ1-4; 8 nucleotides match TRBD1. Germline CDR1 reads LNHDA; CDR2 reads SQIVND (reference sequence). Trimming cost V 1 base and J 0 bases; bases outside gene matches: 7. This CDR3 spans 18 amino acids. The DNA of the CDR3 is TGTGCCAGTAGTATAGGACCACAGGGGGGGGCAACTAATGAAAAACTGTTTTTT. This sequence encodes CASSIGPQGGATNEKLFF.

The rearrangement joins TRBV28 to TRBJ2-1, with 13 bases lining up with TRBD2. Losses at the gene ends were 2 bases for V and 0 bases for J; bases not matched to a gene: 7. Germline CDR1 is MDHEN and CDR2 is SYDVKM. This CDR3 contains 19 residues. In DNA, the CDR3 is TGTGCCAGCAGTTTACAGGGGGGACTAGCGGGACGCTCCTACAATGAGCAGTTCTTC. It specifies CASSLQGGLAGRSYNEQFF.

The V gene is TRBV14, the J gene TRBJ1-2; 8 bases are a match to TRBD1. This CDR3 has 14 amino acids. Per the germline V gene, CDR1 is SGHDN and CDR2 is FVKESK. J lost 8 bases, V lost 3 bases, and 8 bases had no gene match. CDR3 region: CASSQDRAGGGYTF. The CDR3 bases are TGTGCCAGCAGCCAGGACAGGGCCGGGGGAGGCTACACCTTC.

The rearrangement links TRBV2 to TRBJ1-6; 11 bases fit TRBD1. The V gene end was trimmed by 6 bases and the J gene end by 1 base; junction bases not matched to a gene: 5. The germline CDR1 and CDR2 sequences are SNHLY and FYNNEI. CDR3 size: 17 residues. CDR3 sequence (DNA): TGTGCCAGCAGCGGACAGGGGGCAGGTTCCTATAATTCACCCCTCCACTTT. Translation gives CASSGQGAGSYNSPLHF.